Following are 18 T cell receptor beta chains from one sample sequenced in a study of shared clonotypes between healthy human individuals. Method: immunoSEQ multiplex PCR; TCRdb's copy keeps in-frame clones and lacks some. The sample lists a few million clones, more than 80% seen once, with over 0.12% in the top ten. Sequencing was carried out using naive CD4+ T cells sorted from blood. Subset reported: CD45RA+ positively selected. These receptors came from a young man in good health.

The genes are TRBV4-1 and TRBJ2-7; weak D call: TRBD1 (5 bases). Germline CDR1 reads MGHRA; CDR2 reads YSYEKL. Trimming shortened V by 1 base and J by 7 bases, and 11 bases separated the two germline ends. The CDR3 has 13 residues. The CDR3 bases are TGCGCCAGCAGCCAAGTGGGGCTCGAGGAGCAGTACTTC. Encoded protein: CASSQVGLEEQYF.

The V gene is TRBV2, the J gene TRBJ2-2; 7 bases agree with TRBD1. Germline V gene sequence: CDR1 SNHLY, CDR2 FYNNEI. The ends lost 6 bases at V and 1 base at J; junction bases unmatched: 5. The CDR3 extends over 15 amino acids. The CDR3 loop reads CASSSTGLNTGELFF. The CDR3 bases are TGTGCCAGCAGCTCGACAGGGTTGAACACCGGGGAGCTGTTTTTT.

The chain is built from TRBV28 and TRBJ1-1, with D possibly matching TRBD1 (5 bases). Per germline, CDR1 MDHEN and CDR2 SYDVKM. There are 12 residues in the CDR3. Trimming took 7 bases from V and 5 from J, leaving 11 bases between them. In DNA form, the CDR3 reads TGTGCCAGCACTTGGGGGGAGACTGAAGCTTTCTTT. Its protein product is CASTWGETEAFF.

The gene calls are TRBV7-2 and TRBJ2-3; possibly TRBD2 for D (6 bases). V lost 6 bases to trimming and J lost 0 bases, with 10 bases between them. From germline, CDR1 is SGHTA and CDR2 FQGNSA. The CDR3 is 14 residues long. This CDR3 is CASSKDYSTDTQYF. In nucleotides, the CDR3 is TGTGCCAGCAGTAAGGACTATAGCACAGATACGCAGTATTTT.

This clone was counted only a few times. This chain joins TRBV28 and TRBJ2-6; D uncertain. Germline lookup yields CDR1 MDHEN and CDR2 SYDVKM. V was pared by 3 bases and J by 0 bases, with 6 bases between. The CDR3 covers 15 residues. The CDR3 coding sequence is TGTGCCAGCAGTTTCGGCCTCTCTGGGGCCAACGTCCTGACTTTC. Protein sequence: CASSFGLSGANVLTF.

The chain carries TRBV18 and TRBJ2-2; D is perhaps TRBD2 (5 bases). Trimming removed 2 bases at V and 0 bases at J, with 13 bases between. The CDR3 is 17 amino acids. CDR1 and CDR2 (germline): KGHSH, LQKENI. CDR3 sequence (DNA): TGTGCCAGCTCACCAGCTACCAGGACTCCGAACACCGGGGAGCTGTTTTTT. Its translation is CASSPATRTPNTGELFF.

The rearrangement links TRBV5-6 to TRBJ2-7; no clear D gene. The CDR3 is 14 residues long. CDR1 is SGHDT and CDR2 is YYEEEE in the germline V gene. The V end was cut by 4 bases, the J end by 4 bases, with 15 bases between. The CDR3 sequence: CASSLFGGRYEQYF. The CDR3, as DNA: TGTGCCAGCAGCCTATTTGGCGGACGGTACGAGCAGTACTTC.

CDR3 DNA sequence: TGTGCCAGCAGCTTAGGTCTTGCCGAGCAGTACTTC. Translation: CASSLGLAEQYF. This chain joins TRBV11-2 and TRBJ2-7; no firm D call. The germline V gene has CDR1 SGHAT and CDR2 FQNNGV. V dropped 1 base and J dropped 6 bases, with 7 bases sitting between them. CDR3 length: 12 residues.

This chain links TRBV10-2 with TRBJ1-2; a weak D match, TRBD1 (6 bases). Germline CDR1 and CDR2: WSHSY and SAAADI. V lost 3 bases and J 4 bases, leaving 15 bases between the germline ends. CDR3 length: 15 amino acids. The CDR3 loop reads CASSDGGRVGYGYTF. CDR3 in DNA: TGCGCCAGCAGTGATGGGGGGCGCGTGGGCTATGGCTACACCTTC.

The chain uses TRBV2 and TRBJ2-6; TRBD2 might be the D (5 bases). The V gene's germline CDR1 is SNHLY and CDR2 FYNNEI. V was shortened by 8 bases and J by 0 bases, with 14 bases between the two germline ends. The CDR3 is 16 residues long. The CDR3 nucleotides are TGTGCCAGCGCCGGGGTCTTTAACTCTGGGGCCAACGTCCTGACTTTC. Amino acids: CASAGVFNSGANVLTF.

The V and J genes are TRBV7-9 and TRBJ1-1; D perhaps matches TRBD1 (5 bases). Germline V gene sequence: CDR1 SEHNR, CDR2 FQNEAQ (reference sequence). This CDR3 is 14 amino acids long. The V gene lost 2 bases and the J gene lost 6 bases, with 13 bases spanning the gap. CDR3 coding DNA: TGTGCCAGCAGCTTATGGGACGGTCGGGCTGAAGCTTTCTTT. Translating gives CASSLWDGRAEAFF.

The chain employs TRBV27 and TRBJ2-2; 8 nucleotides agree with TRBD2. The V gene end was trimmed by 3 bases and the J gene end by 5 bases; junction bases not matched to a gene: 5. Germline lookup yields CDR1 MNHEY and CDR2 SMNVEV (reference sequence). CDR3 size: 15 residues. The CDR3 loop is CASSFRAGVTGELFF. The CDR3 DNA follows: TGTGCCAGCAGTTTCCGAGCGGGAGTGACCGGGGAGCTGTTTTTT.

This chain joins TRBV10-1 and TRBJ1-6, with D uncertain. CDR1 and CDR2 (germline): WNHNN, SYGVQD (reference sequence). Deletions cut 1 base from V and 5 bases from J, with 6 bases between. The CDR3 is 14 residues long. This CDR3 reads CASSEFRNNSPLHF. CDR3 bases: TGCGCCAGCAGTGAGTTCCGGAATAATTCACCCCTCCACTTT.

The V and J genes are TRBV7-9 and TRBJ2-1, with D tentatively TRBD1 or TRBD2 (5 bases each). Per germline, CDR1 SEHNR and CDR2 FQNEAQ (reference sequence). V was clipped by 5 bases and J by 5 bases, with 10 bases between them. The CDR3 length is 13 residues. CDR3 sequence reads: CASSKGPDNEQFF. The DNA of the CDR3 is TGTGCCAGCAGCAAGGGACCCGACAATGAGCAGTTCTTC.

The gene calls are TRBV28 and TRBJ2-4, with TRBD1 identical over 7 bases. Germline-derived CDR1 and CDR2 are MDHEN and SYDVKM. V lost 7 bases to trimming and J lost 0 bases; unmatched junction nucleotides: 9. The CDR3 has 16 amino acids. The CDR3 protein is CASTVGGSLAKNIQYF. CDR3 coding DNA: TGTGCCAGCACCGTAGGGGGCTCCCTAGCCAAAAACATTCAGTACTTC.

The chain recombines TRBV7-2 with TRBJ2-5; the D gene is possibly TRBD2 (5 bases). CDR3 length equals 13 residues. V gave up 5 bases and J gave up 4 bases, with 11 bases separating them. The germline V gene has CDR1 SGHTA and CDR2 FQGNSA. CDR3 residues: CASSPSPIETQYF. The DNA for the CDR3 is TGTGCCAGCAGCCCTAGCCCGATAGAGACCCAGTACTTC.

The V and J genes are TRBV2 and TRBJ1-6, with D perhaps matching TRBD1 (6 bases). The CDR3 spans 14 residues. Trimming pared 6 bases from V and 9 bases from J, leaving 15 bases between. Germline CDR1 and CDR2: SNHLY and FYNNEI. The CDR3, as DNA: TGTGCCAGCAGAGCAGGGGCGCTGGGTTCACCCCTCCACTTT. Its protein product is CASRAGALGSPLHF.

The chain links TRBV2 to TRBJ2-5; possible D gene TRBD1, 6 bases. The germline gives CDR1 SNHLY, CDR2 FYNNEI. The CDR3 extends over 14 amino acids. Trimming pared 4 bases from V and 0 bases from J, leaving 9 bases between. The CDR3, as DNA: TGTGCCAGCAGTGTGACAGGCAACCAAGAGACCCAGTACTTC. Its translation: CASSVTGNQETQYF.